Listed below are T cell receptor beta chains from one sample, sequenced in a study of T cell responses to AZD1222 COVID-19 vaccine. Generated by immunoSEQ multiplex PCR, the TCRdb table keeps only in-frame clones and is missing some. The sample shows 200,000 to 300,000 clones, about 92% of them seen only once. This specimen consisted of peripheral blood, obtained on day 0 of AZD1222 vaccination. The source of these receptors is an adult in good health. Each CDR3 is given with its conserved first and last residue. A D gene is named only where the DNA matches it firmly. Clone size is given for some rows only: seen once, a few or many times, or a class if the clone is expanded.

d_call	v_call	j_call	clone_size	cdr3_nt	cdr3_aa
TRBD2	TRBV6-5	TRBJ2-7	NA	TGTGCCAGCAGAGCCAGGACTAGCGGCCTCTACGAGCAGTACTTC	CASRARTSGLYEQYF
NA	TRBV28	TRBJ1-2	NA	TGTGCCAGCAGTTTCTCCGACTATGGCTACACCTTC	CASSFSDYGYTF
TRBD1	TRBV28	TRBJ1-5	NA	TGTGCCAGCAGACCGACAGGGTTGAACGGTCAGCCCCAGCATTTT	CASRPTGLNGQPQHF
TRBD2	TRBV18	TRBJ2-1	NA	TGTGCCAGCGACGGGACTAGCGGGGTGACGGGTGAGCAGTTCTTC	CASDGTSGVTGEQFF
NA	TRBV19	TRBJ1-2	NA	TGTGCCAGTACTAACATGGGCGGCTACACCTTC	CASTNMGGYTF
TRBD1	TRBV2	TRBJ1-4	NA	TGTGCCAGCAGTGACAGGGGGCTGGCTAATGAAAAACTGTTTTTT	CASSDRGLANEKLFF
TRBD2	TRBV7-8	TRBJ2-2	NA	TGTGCCAGCAGCTTATTTACGGGACTAGCGGGAGGGTCGGCCACCGGGGAGCTGTTTTTT	CASSLFTGLAGGSATGELFF
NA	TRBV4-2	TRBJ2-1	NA	TGTGCCAGCAGCCAAGATATTAATGAGCAGTTCTTC	CASSQDINEQFF
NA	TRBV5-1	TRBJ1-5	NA	TGCGCCAGCAGCTTGGGTAACAATCAGCCCCAGCATTTT	CASSLGNNQPQHF
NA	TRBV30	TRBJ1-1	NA	TGTGCCTGGAGTGTAAGGAGGGAGGAGACTTTCTTT	CAWSVRREETFF
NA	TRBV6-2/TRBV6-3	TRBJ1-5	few	TGTGCCAGCAACCCGCAGAGGGTTAGTCATCAGCCCCAGCATTTT	CASNPQRVSHQPQHF
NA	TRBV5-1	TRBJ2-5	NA	TGCGCCAGCAGCCCAAGCCCGTCCGGGATCCAAGAGACCCAGTACTTC	CASSPSPSGIQETQYF
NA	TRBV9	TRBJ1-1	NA	TGTGCCAGCAGCCCCGTCGGGGGGAACACTGAAGCTTTCTTT	CASSPVGGNTEAFF
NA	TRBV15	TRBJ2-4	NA	TGTGCCACCAGCAGAGTTGGAGGGACAGTTAATTCGGAGTACTTC	CATSRVGGTVNSEYF
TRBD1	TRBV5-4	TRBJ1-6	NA	TGTGCCAGCACCGCCACGGCTCCGGGACAGGGGTTTGGAAATTCACCCCTCCACTTT	CASTATAPGQGFGNSPLHF
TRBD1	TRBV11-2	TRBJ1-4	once	TGTGCCAGCAGCCCTCACCGGGACAGGCTACAAAATGAAAAACTGTTTTTT	CASSPHRDRLQNEKLFF
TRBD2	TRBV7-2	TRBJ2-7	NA	TGTGCCAGCAGCGTGACTAGCGGGAGGCGCTCCATCTACGAGCAGTACTTC	CASSVTSGRRSIYEQYF
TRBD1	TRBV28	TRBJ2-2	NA	TGTGCCAGCGGACAGGGGATAGGCACCGGGGAGCTGTTTTTT	CASGQGIGTGELFF
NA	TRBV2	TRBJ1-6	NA	TGTGCCAGCAGGGAGCCATTCACAGGGAGTTCACCCCTCCACTTT	CASREPFTGSSPLHF
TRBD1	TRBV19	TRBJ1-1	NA	TGTGCCAGTCGCGGTGGGACAGGGAACACTGAAGCTTTCTTT	CASRGGTGNTEAFF
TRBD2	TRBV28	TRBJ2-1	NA	TGTGCCAGCAGTTTTTCCGTAGCGGGAGTCCCAAACAATGAGCAGTTCTTC	CASSFSVAGVPNNEQFF
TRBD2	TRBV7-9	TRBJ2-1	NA	TGTGCCAGCAGCTTAGCTAGCGGGAGGGGCAATGAGCAGTTCTTC	CASSLASGRGNEQFF
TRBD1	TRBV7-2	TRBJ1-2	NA	TGTGCCAGCAGCGAGACAGGGGCCTATGGCTACACCTTC	CASSETGAYGYTF
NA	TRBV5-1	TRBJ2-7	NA	TGCGCCAGCAGCCCACTAACAGGGTTCGGTTCCGAGCAGTACTTC	CASSPLTGFGSEQYF
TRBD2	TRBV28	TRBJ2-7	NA	TGTGCCACCGGCCGGAGGCTAGCGGGAAACGAGCAGTACTTC	CATGRRLAGNEQYF
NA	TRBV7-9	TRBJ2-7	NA	TGTGCCAGCAGCTTAACCGGCGCCTACGAGCAGTACTTC	CASSLTGAYEQYF
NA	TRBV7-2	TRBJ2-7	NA	TGTGCCAGCAGCTCTTACTACGAGCAGTACTTC	CASSSYYEQYF
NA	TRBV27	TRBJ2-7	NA	TGTGCCAGCAGTTTCCTTCCCGGGACCTACGAGCAGTACTTC	CASSFLPGTYEQYF
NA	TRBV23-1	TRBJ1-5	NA	TGCGCCAGCAGTCAATCGAACAGGACCTATAGCAATCAGCCCCAGCATTTT	CASSQSNRTYSNQPQHF
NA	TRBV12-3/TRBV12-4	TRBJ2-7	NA	TGTGCCAGCAGTTTATTTGGTACTAGGGAGCAGTACTTC	CASSLFGTREQYF
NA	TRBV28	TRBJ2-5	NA	TGTGCCAGCAGTCCCGGACGGTACCAAGAGACCCAGTACTTC	CASSPGRYQETQYF
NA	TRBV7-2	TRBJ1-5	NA	TGTGCCAGCAGCTTGGGACAAAACAGCAATCAGCCCCAGCATTTT	CASSLGQNSNQPQHF
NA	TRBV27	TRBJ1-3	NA	TGTGCCAGCAGCTTAAGCAGCTCTGGAAACACCATATATTTT	CASSLSSSGNTIYF
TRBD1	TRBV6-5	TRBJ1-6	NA	TGTGCCAGCAGCCAAACGGGACAGGGGAGTTCACCCCTCCACTTT	CASSQTGQGSSPLHF
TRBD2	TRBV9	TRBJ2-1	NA	TGTGCCAGCAGCCAAGGGGGACTAGCGGCCTACAATGAGCAGTTCTTC	CASSQGGLAAYNEQFF
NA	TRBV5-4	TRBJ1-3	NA	TGTGCCAGCAGCCCGGATTTCCGAAGCTCTGGAAACACCATATATTTT	CASSPDFRSSGNTIYF
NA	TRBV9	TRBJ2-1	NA	TGTGCCAGCAGCGTCCAACAGGGCAATGAGCAGTTCTTC	CASSVQQGNEQFF